The 32 T cell receptor beta chains below come from one sample, sequenced in a study of blood T cell repertoires in COVID-19. The method was immunoSEQ multiplex PCR; TCRdb's version includes in-frame clones alone and lacks a portion of them. The table shows about 170,000 clones, with 80% to 90% occurring only once. The material sequenced was PBMCs or T cells enriched from blood (not recorded which). The receptor set was obtained from a middle-aged man who had recovered from COVID-19.

The sample holds a few counts of this clone. The J gene is TRBJ2-1, the V gene TRBV5-1; 11 bases are shared with TRBD2. The CDR3 is 16 amino acids. V gave up 4 bases and J gave up 2 bases; unmatched junction bases: 5. Germline CDR1 reads SGHRS; CDR2 reads YFSETQ. The CDR3 region has the DNA TGCGCCAGCAGCGGCTCTAGCGGGGGGCCCTACAATGAGCAGTTCTTC. It encodes CASSGSSGGPYNEQFF.

The V and J genes are TRBV3-1 (or the pseudogene TRBV3-2) and TRBJ2-2; 11 bases align to TRBD1. This CDR3 spans 16 amino acids. Germline V CDR1 and CDR2: LGHDT, YNNKEL (reference sequence). Germline trimming cut 1 base from V and 7 bases from J; bases unmatched to any gene: 5. The CDR3 nucleotides read TGTGCCAGCAGCCAAGTCGGACAGGGGGCCGTCGGGGAGCTGTTTTTT. Translation gives CASSQVGQGAVGELFF.

This chain connects TRBV3-1 (or the pseudogene TRBV3-2) to TRBJ2-3, with D possibly being TRBD1 (6 bases). V was clipped by 4 bases and J by 4 bases, with 12 bases between them. CDR3 length: 14 amino acids. The germline CDR1 and CDR2 sequences are LGHDT and YNNKEL (reference sequence). The CDR3 nucleotides are TGTGCCAGCAGCCCCGGTGGGGGCTCAGATACGCAGTATTTT. Its translation is CASSPGGGSDTQYF.

The chain employs TRBV7-6 and TRBJ2-7; the match to TRBD2 covers 11 bases. The V gene's germline CDR1 is SGHVS and CDR2 FNYEAQ. Losses at the gene ends were 5 bases for V and 2 bases for J; bases not matched to a gene: 8. CDR3 length: 16 amino acids. The CDR3 nucleotides read TGTGCCAGCAGCCCACATACTAGCGGGGGAGCCTACGAGCAGTACTTC. Protein: CASSPHTSGGAYEQYF.

V and J are TRBV5-4 and TRBJ2-5; 8 nucleotides align to TRBD1. The junction had 3 bases not matched to a gene; V was cut back by 0 bases and J by 2 bases. CDR1 is SGHNT and CDR2 is YYREEE in the germline V gene (reference sequence). This CDR3 spans 15 amino acids. The CDR3 DNA follows: TGTGCCAGCAGCTTGGCCCACAGGGGGCAAGAGACCCAGTACTTC. Translated, it gives CASSLAHRGQETQYF.

V is TRBV5-1 and J is TRBJ2-3; 12 bases match TRBD2. Germline V lookup: CDR1 SGHRS, CDR2 YFSETQ. The J segment lost 1 base and the V segment lost 0 bases, leaving 0 bases of the junction unmatched. The CDR3 is made up of 16 amino acids. DNA for the CDR3: TGCGCCAGCAGCTTGGGGACTAGCGGGGGCACAGATACGCAGTATTTT. Amino acid sequence: CASSLGTSGGTDTQYF.

The rearrangement joins TRBV10-2 to TRBJ2-6, with TRBD1 matching over 7 bases. The J segment lost 3 bases and the V segment lost 4 bases, leaving 12 bases of the junction unmatched. Germline CDR1 WSHSY, CDR2 SAAADI. The CDR3 is made up of 18 amino acids. The CDR3: CASSGNRGESFGANVLTF. DNA for the CDR3: TGCGCCAGCAGTGGGAACAGGGGAGAAAGCTTTGGGGCCAACGTCCTGACTTTC.

J is TRBJ1-2 and V is TRBV7-2, with 9 bases fitting TRBD1. After removal of 6 bases from V and 5 bases from J, the junction contained 13 bases not matched to a gene. The CDR3 runs to 16 residues. Looked up from germline, CDR1 is SGHTA and CDR2 is FQGNSA. CDR3 region: CASRGTGSEISYGYTF. As DNA, the CDR3 is TGTGCCAGCAGGGGGACAGGGTCGGAAATATCGTATGGCTACACCTTC.

This rearrangement joins TRBV5-1 to TRBJ1-1; TRBD1 matches 8 bases. This CDR3 is built from 14 residues. The germline V gene has CDR1 SGHRS and CDR2 YFSETQ. J lost 0 bases, V lost 4 bases, and 2 bases had no gene match. The CDR3 reads CASSRTGMNTEAFF. DNA for the CDR3: TGCGCCAGCAGCCGGACAGGGATGAACACTGAAGCTTTCTTT.

The chain employs TRBV5-1 and TRBJ2-5, with TRBD1 matching over 7 bases. In germline, CDR1 is SGHRS, CDR2 YFSETQ. This CDR3 region has 16 residues. V gave up 4 bases and J gave up 2 bases; unmatched junction bases: 11. This chain's CDR3 is CASSLLQQGQQETQYF. CDR3 nucleotide sequence: TGCGCCAGCAGCCTCCTCCAACAGGGACAGCAAGAGACCCAGTACTTC.

The genes are TRBV27 and TRBJ1-1, with 8 bases matching TRBD1. V shed 6 bases and J 1 base; nucleotides not matched to a gene: 4. The CDR3 spans 14 residues. The germline CDR1 and CDR2 sequences are MNHEY and SMNVEV (reference sequence). DNA of the CDR3: TGTGCCAGCAGGGACAGGGTCCGGAACACTGAAGCTTTCTTT. Amino acids: CASRDRVRNTEAFF.

V is TRBV4-1 and J is TRBJ2-5; TRBD1 agrees at 7 bases. The V and J ends lost 1 base and 5 bases, in that order; junction bases with no gene match: 4. The CDR3 has 14 amino acids. Germline V gene data show CDR1 as MGHRA and CDR2 as YSYEKL. The DNA for the CDR3 is TGCGCCAGCAGCCAAGTTTTACAGGGGGAGACCCAGTACTTC. Residues: CASSQVLQGETQYF.

The V gene is TRBV6-1, the J gene TRBJ1-6, with a tentative D call TRBD1 (6 bases). This CDR3 has 15 amino acids. V lost 2 bases to trimming and J lost 7 bases, with 12 bases between them. CDR1 and CDR2 (germline): MNHNS, SASEGT. This CDR3 reads CASSERGGLNSPLHF. CDR3 bases: TGTGCCAGCAGTGAAAGGGGGGGTTTGAATTCACCCCTCCACTTT.

V usage is TRBV7-9 and J usage is TRBJ1-4; weak D call: TRBD1 (5 bases). V lost 5 bases and J 7 bases, leaving 14 bases between the germline ends. The CDR3 is 14 amino acids. CDR1 is SEHNR, CDR2 FQNEAQ, per germline (reference sequence). The CDR3 sequence: CASSPAGGTEKLFF. CDR3 DNA: TGTGCCAGCAGCCCAGCGGGGGGGACTGAAAAACTGTTTTTT.

The chain recombines TRBV19 with TRBJ1-5, with 8 bases lining up with TRBD1. The V gene end was trimmed by 10 bases and the J gene end by 3 bases; junction bases not matched to a gene: 11. Germline loops: CDR1 LNHDA, CDR2 SQIVND (reference sequence). The CDR3 consists of 15 residues. CDR3 sequence (DNA): TGTGCCACCAAAGGAGGACAGGGTTACAATCAGCCCCAGCATTTT. Translated: CATKGGQGYNQPQHF.

The rearrangement joins TRBV7-6 to TRBJ1-1; tentatively, D is TRBD1 (5 bases). With 5 bases removed from V and 4 bases from J, the gap between germline ends came to 17 bases. Germline values: CDR1 SGHVS, CDR2 FNYEAQ. This CDR3 region has 15 residues. The CDR3 here is CASSPRLGGGTEAFF. DNA for the CDR3: TGTGCCAGCAGCCCCAGACTGGGCGGGGGCACTGAAGCTTTCTTT.

The V call is TRBV19, the J call TRBJ2-2; 12 bases are shared with TRBD1. The trim removed 4 bases at V and 4 bases at J, leaving 7 bases unmatched. The CDR3 extends over 17 amino acids. CDR1 and CDR2 (germline): LNHDA, SQIVND (reference sequence). For the CDR3, the DNA is TGTGCCAGTAGTAGGGGACAGGGGGCTCTAGGCACCGGGGAGCTGTTTTTT. This gives the protein CASSRGQGALGTGELFF.

This clone has just a few counts. DNA of the CDR3: TGTGCCAGCAGTTCCCGATCGGCGGTCGGGGAAAAACTGTTTTTT. Protein product: CASSSRSAVGEKLFF. The chain couples TRBV7-9 to TRBJ1-4; D unclear. The germline CDR1 and CDR2 sequences are SEHNR and FQNEAQ (reference sequence). The CDR3 has 15 residues. The V end was cut by 6 bases, the J end by 8 bases, with 19 bases between.

The chain recombines TRBV7-9 with TRBJ2-3; 16 nucleotides line up with TRBD2. The CDR3 loop spans 19 amino acids. V trimming: 3 bases; J trimming: 0 bases; junction bases outside the gene matches: 6. The germline V gene has CDR1 SEHNR and CDR2 FQNEAQ (reference sequence). The CDR3 here is CASSFNPGLAGGSTDTQYF. DNA of the CDR3: TGTGCCAGCAGCTTCAACCCGGGACTAGCGGGGGGGAGCACAGATACGCAGTATTTT.

The gene calls are TRBV2 and TRBJ1-1; D call uncertain. Germline V gene lookup returns CDR1 SNHLY and CDR2 FYNNEI. This CDR3 contains 15 residues. The V gene lost 11 bases and the J gene lost 2 bases, with 21 bases spanning the gap. The CDR3 spells CAGSSVGLKNTEAFF. The CDR3 DNA reads TGTGCCGGGAGTAGTGTAGGACTGAAAAACACTGAAGCTTTCTTT.

This clone was detected once. The chain recombines TRBV11-3 with TRBJ2-1, with TRBD2 as a possible D gene (6 bases). The CDR3 is 14 residues long. V lost 5 bases, J lost 6 bases, and 14 bases lay in between. Germline V gene data show CDR1 as SGHNT and CDR2 as YENEEA. Here the CDR3 DNA reads TGTGCCAGCAGCCCCGGGGGAGGAAGCAATGAGCAGTTCTTC. The encoded protein is CASSPGGGSNEQFF.

With regard to this clone: Other DNA sequences from this sample encode an identical CDR3 as well. V gene TRBV5-1 combines with J gene TRBJ2-7; tentative D call: TRBD1 (6 bases). V lost 0 bases to trimming and J lost 6 bases, with 13 bases between them. CDR1 SGHRS and CDR2 YFSETQ come from the germline V gene. CDR3 length equals 14 residues. This CDR3 is CASSLAAGVGEQYF. CDR3 bases: TGCGCCAGCAGCTTGGCCGCAGGGGTAGGCGAGCAGTACTTC. Variable domain in full (rest from reference TRBV5-1 and TRBJ2-7): KAGVTQTPRYLIKTRGQQVTLSCSPISGHRSVSWYQQTPGQGLQFLFEYFSETQRNKGNFPGRFSGRQFSNSRSEMNVSTLELGDSALYLCASSLAAGVGEQYFGPGTRLTVT.

V is TRBV5-6 and J is TRBJ2-7, with TRBD1 matching 9 bases. This CDR3 contains 14 residues. V shed 2 bases, J shed 7 bases, and the junction held 7 bases outside the gene matches. The germline V gene has CDR1 SGHDT and CDR2 YYEEEE. The CDR3 bases are TGTGCCAGCAGCTTCGGGATACAGGGGGCTGAGCAGTACTTC. Translated: CASSFGIQGAEQYF. The full variable domain, its missing parts supplied by reference TRBV5-6 and TRBJ2-7, is DAGVTQSPTHLIKTRGQQVTLRCSPKSGHDTVSWYQQALGQGPQFIFQYYEEEERQRGNFPDRFSGHQFPNYSSELNVNALLLGDSALYLCASSFGIQGAEQYFGPGTRLTVT.

The chain couples TRBV10-1 to TRBJ2-1; possible D gene TRBD1, 6 bases. Trimming removed 0 bases from V and 12 bases from J, with 15 bases in between. Germline V gene data show CDR1 as WNHNN and CDR2 as SYGVQD (reference sequence). The CDR3 runs 14 residues. The CDR3 nucleotides are TGCGCCAGCAGTGAGTCGCCTAACAGGGCGCTGCAGTTCTTC. Encoded protein: CASSESPNRALQFF.

J is TRBJ2-7 and V is TRBV18, with D perhaps matching TRBD2 (5 bases). V lost 6 bases and J 5 bases, leaving 11 bases between the germline ends. Germline V gene sequence: CDR1 KGHSH, CDR2 LQKENI. The CDR3 has 12 amino acids. CDR3 sequence (DNA): TGTGCCAGCTCTCTGGGAGCAGACGAGCAGTACTTC. It is translated as CASSLGADEQYF.

V and J are TRBV19 and TRBJ2-7, with TRBD1 matching 9 bases. The CDR3 length is 15 residues. V lost 0 bases and J lost 1; bases outside the gene matches: 1. Germline loops: CDR1 LNHDA, CDR2 SQIVND (reference sequence). The CDR3 here is CASSIDGTGSYEQYF. In nucleotides, the CDR3 is TGTGCCAGTAGTATAGACGGGACAGGGTCCTACGAGCAGTACTTC.

The chain links TRBV5-1 to TRBJ2-1, with D possibly matching TRBD2 (6 bases). Germline loops: CDR1 SGHRS, CDR2 YFSETQ. The CDR3 is made up of 16 amino acids. The V gene lost 3 bases and the J gene lost 4 bases, with 17 bases spanning the gap. CDR3 sequence (DNA): TGCGCCAGCAGCTCTGCGGGCGGGGACTCGTACAATGAGCAGTTCTTC. This codes for CASSSAGGDSYNEQFF. The full variable domain, in which reference TRBV5-1 and TRBJ2-1 provide the parts outside the CDR3, is KAGVTQTPRYLIKTRGQQVTLSCSPISGHRSVSWYQQTPGQGLQFLFEYFSETQRNKGNFPGRFSGRQFSNSRSEMNVSTLELGDSALYLCASSSAGGDSYNEQFFGPGTRLTVL.

The chain links TRBV19 to TRBJ1-2; TRBD1 aligns across 8 bases. Germline-derived CDR1 and CDR2 are LNHDA and SQIVND (reference sequence). Trimming took 6 bases from V and 5 from J; bases not matched to a gene: 11. The CDR3 loop spans 15 amino acids. The CDR3: CASRDRVVVDYGYTF. CDR3 nucleotide sequence: TGTGCCAGTAGGGACAGGGTGGTGGTAGATTATGGCTACACCTTC.

The chain recombines TRBV19 with TRBJ2-2, with a tentative D call TRBD1 (6 bases). V was shortened by 3 bases and J by 7 bases, with 21 bases between the two germline ends. The V gene's germline CDR1 is LNHDA and CDR2 SQIVND (reference sequence). CDR3 length: 17 residues. The CDR3 region is CASSIGLRRGYGGELFF. The DNA of the CDR3 is TGTGCCAGTAGTATCGGGCTACGCAGGGGCTATGGCGGGGAGCTGTTTTTT.

This clone came up a few times. CDR3 nucleotide sequence: TGTGCCATCGGTTCTAGCGGGGGGACGTGGGGTACGCAGTATTTT. Its translation is CAIGSSGGTWGTQYF. The rearrangement links TRBV10-3 to TRBJ2-3; 11 nucleotides agree with TRBD2. CDR3 length: 15 amino acids. Germline V CDR1 and CDR2: ENHRY, SYGVKD. Trimming took 8 bases from V and 8 from J; bases not matched to a gene: 12.

The CDR3 loop is CASSFGRSYEQYF. The CDR3 nucleotides are TGTGCCAGCAGTTTCGGCAGGTCCTACGAGCAGTACTTC. V gene TRBV6-5 combines with J gene TRBJ2-7; no clear D gene. Per germline, CDR1 MNHEY and CDR2 SVGAGI. V lost 4 bases and J 1 base, leaving 8 bases between the germline ends. The CDR3 length is 13 residues.

The chain recombines TRBV19 with TRBJ1-1; TRBD1 aligns across 8 bases. CDR3 length: 13 residues. Trimming took 8 bases from V and 0 from J; bases not matched to a gene: 2. Germline V gives CDR1 LNHDA, CDR2 SQIVND (reference sequence). CDR3 residues: CASGDRMNTEAFF. The DNA of the CDR3 is TGTGCCAGTGGGGACAGGATGAACACTGAAGCTTTCTTT.